The subject of this entry is one T cell receptor beta chain. What it binds is unknown. Looked up from germline, CDR1 is ENHRY and CDR2 is SYGVKD. This CDR3 is built from 13 residues. V was clipped by 9 bases and J by 0 bases, with 11 bases between them. This specimen comes from a study of T cells in localized non-small cell lung cancer. Data came from immunoSEQ multiplex PCR; TCRdb stores just in-frame clones and leaves some out. The table records 40,000 or so clones, around 87% of them present only once. Study results and limitations: Increased T cell density in blood showed an association with longer overall survival. Tumor showed lower T cell clonality than uninvolved adjacent lung, where it was highest. Because researchers sequenced only one region of the tumor, heterogeneity is still possible. Within adjacent lung there appeared a median approximately 57 of the top 100 tumor clones.

This sequence joins TRBV10-3 and TRBJ1-1; D might be TRBD1 (6 bases). This receptor was taken from a man aged 40-75 years with stage I lung adenocarcinoma. The sample in question was peripheral blood, obtained before any cancer treatment. CDR3 bases: TGTGCCATGCGACAGGACATGAACACTGAAGCTTTCTTT. This codes for CAMRQDMNTEAFF.